The 9 T cell receptor beta chains given below trace back to one sample, sequenced in a study of CXCR3-negative and CXCR3-positive naive CD8 T cells. cDNA libraries for TRB were generated by 5' RACE incorporating UMI labels. TCRdb re-called the 5' RACE reads and catalogs CDR3 proteins one per entry, DNA excluded. The ten most abundant clones cover roughly 2% of a sample with 7,000 or so distinct CDR3 sequences. What these receptors recognize is not known. Broader study findings: CXCR3-positive naive cells carried more hydrophobic TRB CDR3s than CXCR3-negative ones.

Sequenced material: naive CXCR3+ CD8+ T cells from blood. Subset here: CD45RO-CCR7+CD27+CD95- naive CD8+ T cells expressing CXCR3 (TNR3+). Receptor source: a human donor in good health. Some clones in this sample may be carry-over from other donors' samples.

This clonotype ranks as medium-sized in terms of frequency. The J gene is TRBJ2-7, the V gene TRBV29-1; the D call of TRBD1 rests on TCRdb alone, since no DNA is present to check it. Germline-derived CDR1 and CDR2 are SQVTM and ANQGSEA. The CDR3 sequence is 12 residues long. The CDR3 is CSVVGQGYEQYF.

The rearrangement joins TRBV29-1 to TRBJ1-2; TCRdb proposes TRBD1, but this gene call is untestable without DNA. The CDR3 consists of 11 residues. CDR1 and CDR2 (germline): SQVTM, ANQGSEA. The CDR3 loop reads CSVEIQGNGLF. The whole variable domain, remainder taken from reference TRBV29-1 and TRBJ1-2, is SAVISQKPSRDICQRGTSLTIQCQVDSQVTMMFWYRQQPGQSLTLIATANQGSEATYESGFVIDKFPISRPNLTFSTLTVSNMSPEDSSIYLCSVEIQGNGLFGSGTRLTVV.

The chain couples TRBV20-1 to TRBJ2-3; without DNA, the TCRdb call of TRBD1 cannot be checked. Germline CDR1 reads DFQATT; CDR2 reads SNEGSKA (reference sequence). This CDR3 has 11 residues. CDR3 residues: CSALGLGKQYF.

This chain links TRBV7-9 with TRBJ2-7; lacking DNA, the TRBD2 call made by TCRdb goes unchecked. This CDR3 has 11 amino acids. Germline V gene sequence: CDR1 SEHNR, CDR2 FQNEAQ (reference sequence). CDR3 loop: CASRLGTEVYF.

This clonotype registers medium-sized by frequency. V usage is TRBV6-5 and J usage is TRBJ2-1. Per germline, CDR1 MNHEY and CDR2 SVGAGI. The CDR3 runs to 15 residues. This CDR3 is CASSYGGSSYNEQFF.

This clonotype is called medium-sized based on its frequency. This chain connects TRBV29-1 to TRBJ2-5. The CDR3 contains 14 residues. The germline V gene encodes CDR1 SQVTM and CDR2 ANQGSEA. This CDR3 reads CSVEGGSDEETQYF.

The gene calls are TRBV9 and TRBJ2-3; TCRdb calls TRBD1, which cannot be checked without DNA. Germline V gene data show CDR1 as SGDLS and CDR2 as YYNGEE. This CDR3 is built from 13 residues. CDR3 region: CASSEGHKDTQYF.

This chain connects TRBV5-1 to TRBJ2-1; the TRBD2 assignment by TCRdb is unverifiable without DNA. Germline V gene lookup returns CDR1 SGHRS and CDR2 YFSETQ. There are 16 residues in the CDR3. This CDR3 is CASSLRLAGAEDEQFF.

The rearrangement uses TRBV29-1 and TRBJ1-4; as DNA is missing, the TRBD1 call by TCRdb cannot be tested. CDR1 is SQVTM and CDR2 is ANQGSEA in the germline V gene. The length of the CDR3 is 12 residues. CDR3 region: CSAGTDNEKLFF. Complete variable domain (other parts from reference TRBV29-1 and TRBJ1-4): SAVISQKPSRDICQRGTSLTIQCQVDSQVTMMFWYRQQPGQSLTLIATANQGSEATYESGFVIDKFPISRPNLTFSTLTVSNMSPEDSSIYLCSAGTDNEKLFFGSGTQLSVL.